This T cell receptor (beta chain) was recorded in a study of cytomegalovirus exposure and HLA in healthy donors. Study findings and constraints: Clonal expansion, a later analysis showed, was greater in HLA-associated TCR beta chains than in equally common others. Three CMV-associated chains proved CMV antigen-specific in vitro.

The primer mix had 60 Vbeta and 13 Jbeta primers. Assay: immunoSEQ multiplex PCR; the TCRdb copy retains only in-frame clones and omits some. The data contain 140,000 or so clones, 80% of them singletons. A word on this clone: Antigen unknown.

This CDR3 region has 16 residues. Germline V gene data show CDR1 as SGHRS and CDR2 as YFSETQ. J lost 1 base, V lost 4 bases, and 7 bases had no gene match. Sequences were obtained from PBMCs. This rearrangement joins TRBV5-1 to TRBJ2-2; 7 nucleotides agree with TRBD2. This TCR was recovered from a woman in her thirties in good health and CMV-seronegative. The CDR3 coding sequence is TGCGCCAGCAGCCTAAATCTAGCGGAGAACACCGGGGAGCTGTTTTTT. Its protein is CASSLNLAENTGELFF.